This TCR beta chain was captured by sequencing in a study of T cell repertoires in cytomegalovirus infection. Study-level results: Cumulative public TCR beta family frequency identified carriers of CMV plus the relevant HLA.

The CDR3 has 17 amino acids. In germline, CDR1 is SSHAT, CDR2 FNYEAQ (reference sequence). Between the trimmed V and J ends, which lost 6 bases and 0 bases, there was a span of 17 bases. This clonotype was detected ten times or more. What it binds is not known. TCRdb re-called the reads through MiXCR, storing one row per CDR3 protein. The sample shows about 260,000 distinct CDR3 sequences, approximately 10% of them seen only once. The TCR comes from a human donor in good health (CMV status not recorded). Some clones in this sample may be carry-over from other donors' samples. This chain connects TRBV7-7 to TRBJ1-4, with D unclear. Sequenced material: PBMCs. CDR3 in DNA: TGTGCCAGCAGTCAACGACCGCCTCCTGCAACTAATGAAAAACTGTTTTTT. It is translated as CASSQRPPPATNEKLFF.